The T cell receptor (beta chain) described here comes from a study of blood T cell repertoires in COVID-19. Looking at the study overall: Donors in the United States, Italy and Spain gave samples during acute or convalescent COVID-19. The analysed material was cDNA or gDNA that came from T cells, B-cell-depleted T cells, or PBMCs.

V gave up 0 bases and J gave up 4 bases; unmatched junction bases: 3. CDR1 LNHDA and CDR2 SQIVND come from the germline V gene (reference sequence). The CDR3 has 16 residues. In the source study's methods: From reference gene primer amplification, estimates of nucleated cell counts were derived. Sequencing used immunoSEQ multiplex PCR; TCRdb keeps in-frame clones, though not all of them. That table furnishes V, J and clone size, whereas the DNA furnished D and trimming. In the table there are 60,000 to 70,000 clones, roughly four fifths of which are singletons. V is TRBV19 and J is TRBJ2-1; 10 positions agree with TRBD2. The receptor was derived from a woman aged 60-75 years with acute or convalescent COVID-19. The material sequenced was peripheral blood. The CDR3 sequence: CASSIELAGAYNEQFF. The DNA of the CDR3 is TGTGCCAGTAGTATAGAGCTAGCGGGGGCGTACAATGAGCAGTTCTTC.